The 19 T cell receptor beta chains below come from one sample, sequenced in a study of blood T cells in healthy people across ages. A second PCR of about 7 to 12 cycles used a sample-barcoded 5' primer and a J-beta primer mix. TCRdb used MiXCR to reprocess the 5' RACE reads, holding one entry per CDR3 protein. The data show some 930,000 distinct CDR3 sequences, with under 35% seen just once and roughly a tenth held by the top ten. This same sample was also taken into another study, of T cells of mothers and their children.

The sequenced sample consisted of blood. These receptors were obtained from a woman between 40 and 50 years old in good health.

This clonotype was picked up a small number of times. The chain joins TRBV6-2 or TRBV6-3 to TRBJ2-2; no definite D call. Between the trimmed V and J ends, which lost 2 bases and 5 bases, there was a span of 12 bases. The length of the CDR3 is 15 residues. In germline, CDR1 is MNHEY, CDR2 SVGEGT. The CDR3 protein is CASSYHSAVTGELFF. CDR3 bases: TGTGCCAGCAGTTACCACTCCGCGGTGACCGGGGAGCTGTTTTTT.

The chain has TRBV6-5 and TRBJ2-1, with D tentatively TRBD2 (5 bases). The J call may be incorrect, as the DNA end agrees better with TRBJ2-7. Germline V gives CDR1 MNHEY, CDR2 SVGAGI. This CDR3 has 15 residues. The CDR3 protein is CASSYEGNVGNEQYF. The DNA for the CDR3 is TGTGCCAGCAGTTACGAGGGTAACGTGGGCAATGAGCAGTACTTC.

This clonotype was detected a few times. A much bigger clone sits one base away, suggesting this may be a read error. The V call is TRBV10-3, the J call TRBJ2-1, with D tentatively TRBD1 or TRBD2 (5 bases each). V gave up 4 bases and J gave up 13 bases, with 20 bases separating them. CDR3 length equals 14 residues. Germline lookup yields CDR1 ENHRY and CDR2 SYGVKD. The CDR3 nucleotides are TGTGCCATCAGTGCGGTGGGACCCATAAACATTCAGTTCTTC. Translated, it gives CAISAVGPINIQFF.

This clonotype has a handful of counts. It may be a read error: a sequence one base away is much more abundant. The J gene is TRBJ2-5, the V gene TRBV7-9; D is perhaps TRBD2 (6 bases). The CDR3 extends over 15 amino acids. The V gene's germline CDR1 is SEHNR and CDR2 FQNEAQ (reference sequence). V lost 1 base and J lost 1, with 10 bases in between. The CDR3 DNA follows: TGTGCCAGCAGCTTAGGCGGGGCCGCCCAAGAGACCCAGTACTTC. Translation: CASSLGGAAQETQYF.

At least ten counts were recorded for this clonotype. This chain uses TRBV5-1 with TRBJ2-7, with 7 bases matching TRBD1. The CDR3 consists of 14 residues. The germline gives CDR1 SGHRS, CDR2 YFSETQ. Trimming took 3 bases from V and 2 from J; bases not matched to a gene: 5. The CDR3 loop is CASSWEGQAYEQYF. The DNA of the CDR3 is TGCGCCAGCAGCTGGGAAGGACAGGCCTACGAGCAGTACTTC.

This chain joins TRBV5-5 and TRBJ2-3, with 10 bases matching TRBD1. J lost 4 bases, V lost 4 bases, and 9 bases had no gene match. From germline, CDR1 is SGHKS and CDR2 YYEKEE (reference sequence). This CDR3 has 16 amino acids. CDR3 in amino acids: CASSLTTGGTADTQYF. The CDR3 coding sequence is TGTGCCAGCAGCCTAACGACAGGGGGCACGGCAGATACGCAGTATTTT.

This clonotype was counted many times. The genes are TRBV15 and TRBJ2-7, with TRBD1 as a possible D gene (5 bases). The CDR3 totals 15 residues. CDR1 is LNHNV, CDR2 YYDKDF, per germline (reference sequence). V was cut by 3 bases and J by 2 bases, with 14 bases left in between. Here the CDR3 DNA reads TGTGCCACCAGCAGCGAGACCCAGGGTGCCTACGAGCAGTACTTC. This translates into CATSSETQGAYEQYF.

This clonotype turned up a few times. The chain couples TRBV28 to TRBJ1-2; no clear D. Germline CDR1 MDHEN, CDR2 SYDVKM. The germline V and J ends were trimmed by 2 bases and 0 bases, with 13 bases remaining between them. The CDR3 length is 16 residues. CDR3 in amino acids: CASSLTWSGANYGYTF. DNA of the CDR3: TGTGCCAGCAGTTTAACTTGGTCCGGGGCTAACTATGGCTACACCTTC.

This clonotype was detected many times. The junction shows a germline mismatch at one end, possibly a read error. The rearrangement joins TRBV7-7 to TRBJ2-3; 10 nucleotides align to TRBD1. Germline lookup yields CDR1 SSHAT and CDR2 FNYEAQ (reference sequence). The CDR3 loop spans 14 amino acids. As DNA, the CDR3 is TGCGCCAGCAGCCCGGACAGGGGGACAGATACGCAGTATTTT. This encodes CASSPDRGTDTQYF.

This clonotype was counted ten times or more. This chain joins TRBV9 and TRBJ1-2; 8 nucleotides align to TRBD1. The junction had 7 bases not matched to a gene; V was cut back by 4 bases and J by 2 bases. The CDR3 extends over 15 amino acids. Germline CDR1 is SGDLS and CDR2 is YYNGEE. The CDR3 loop is CASSPQGAVNYGYTF. DNA of the CDR3: TGTGCCAGCAGCCCTCAGGGGGCTGTAAACTATGGCTACACCTTC.

This clonotype was observed at least ten times. The V and J genes are TRBV20-1 and TRBJ2-7, with D uncertain. Germline loops: CDR1 DFQATT, CDR2 SNEGSKA (reference sequence). CDR3 size: 14 residues. The germline V and J ends were trimmed by 3 bases and 0 bases, with 12 bases remaining between them. The CDR3 reads CSARETFLSYEQYF. In nucleotides, the CDR3 is TGCAGTGCTAGGGAGACTTTTCTCTCCTACGAGCAGTACTTC.

This clonotype was picked up one time. The final CDR3 position lacks the conserved phenylalanine or tryptophan, pointing to a likely read error. The chain employs TRBV20-1 and TRBJ2-3; 10 nucleotides agree with TRBD2. CDR3 size: 15 residues. The J segment lost 1 base and the V segment lost 1 base, leaving 2 bases of the junction unmatched. Germline V gene lookup returns CDR1 DFQATT and CDR2 SNEGSKA (reference sequence). The CDR3 DNA reads TGCAGTGCTAGAGGAGCGGGGGGGGGCACAGATACGCAGTATGTT. This codes for CSARGAGGGTDTQYV.

This clonotype has only a few counts. This sequence joins TRBV7-9 and TRBJ2-3; 11 nucleotides align to TRBD1. This CDR3 is built from 15 residues. From germline, CDR1 is SEHNR and CDR2 FQNEAQ (reference sequence). With 5 bases clipped from V and 3 bases from J, the junction kept 4 bases outside the gene matches. The CDR3 DNA reads TGTGCCAGCAGCCCGGGACAGGGGGAGACAGATACGCAGTATTTT. Its protein product is CASSPGQGETDTQYF. The whole variable domain, filled in from reference TRBV7-9 and TRBJ2-3, reads DTGVSQNPRHKITKRGQNVTFRCDPISEHNRLYWYRQTLGQGPEFLTYFQNEAQLEKSRLLSDRFSAERPKGSFSTLEIQRTEQGDSAMYLCASSPGQGETDTQYFGPGTRLTVL.

This clonotype was observed a handful of times. J is TRBJ1-2 and V is TRBV5-1; D unresolved. In germline, CDR1 is SGHRS, CDR2 YFSETQ. This CDR3 spans 12 amino acids. Trimming took 4 bases from V and 5 from J, leaving 9 bases between them. The CDR3 DNA reads TGCGCCAGCAGCGCCGCAGATTATGGCTACACCTTC. Amino acid sequence: CASSAADYGYTF.

The chain employs TRBV20-1 and TRBJ2-3, with a weak D call TRBD2 (5 bases). The CDR3 consists of 13 residues. V was clipped by 1 base and J by 5 bases, with 10 bases between them. The germline CDR1 and CDR2 sequences are DFQATT and SNEGSKA (reference sequence). The chain's CDR3 is CSARAGGGDTQYF. CDR3 DNA: TGCAGTGCTAGAGCGGGTGGAGGAGATACGCAGTATTTT.

The J gene is TRBJ1-2, the V gene TRBV6-1; no definite D call. Trimming shortened V by 4 bases and J by 0 bases, and 15 bases separated the two germline ends. CDR3 length: 16 residues. CDR1 MNHNS and CDR2 SASEGT come from the germline V gene. DNA for the CDR3: TGTGCCAGCAGTGTTGACCCTGGCCTGGCTAACTATGGCTACACCTTC. Its translation is CASSVDPGLANYGYTF.

In its sample, this clonotype was seen many times. One junction end does not reproduce the germline sequence, and a read error may be involved. The chain uses TRBV14 and TRBJ1-2, with a possible D match to TRBD1 (6 bases). Germline-derived CDR1 and CDR2 are SGHDN and FVKESK. The CDR3 has 15 residues. CDR3 nucleotides: TGTGCCAGCAGCGAAGAACAGGGATCTCTCTATGGCTACACCTTC. Translated, it gives CASSEEQGSLYGYTF.

With regard to this clonotype: This may arise from a read error, as a much more abundant clone is one base away. This chain joins TRBV12-3 or TRBV12-4 and TRBJ2-4, with 9 nucleotides matching TRBD2. This CDR3 is built from 16 residues. J was trimmed by 13 bases and V by 6 bases; bases with no gene match: 19. CDR3 loop: CASSPFGGGAGNEQYF. CDR3 DNA sequence: TGTGCCAGCAGCCCGTTCGGCGGGGGGGCCGGAAATGAGCAGTACTTC.

This clonotype was counted only a few times. CDR3 in amino acids: CSARGTGERDQPQHF. The CDR3 nucleotides read TGCAGTGCTAGAGGGACGGGGGAAAGGGATCAGCCCCAGCATTTT. The chain is built from TRBV20-1 and TRBJ1-5; possibly TRBD1 for D (5 bases). Trimming stripped 1 base from V and 5 bases from J, with 15 bases between. Germline V CDR1 and CDR2: DFQATT, SNEGSKA (reference sequence). The CDR3 is 15 residues long.